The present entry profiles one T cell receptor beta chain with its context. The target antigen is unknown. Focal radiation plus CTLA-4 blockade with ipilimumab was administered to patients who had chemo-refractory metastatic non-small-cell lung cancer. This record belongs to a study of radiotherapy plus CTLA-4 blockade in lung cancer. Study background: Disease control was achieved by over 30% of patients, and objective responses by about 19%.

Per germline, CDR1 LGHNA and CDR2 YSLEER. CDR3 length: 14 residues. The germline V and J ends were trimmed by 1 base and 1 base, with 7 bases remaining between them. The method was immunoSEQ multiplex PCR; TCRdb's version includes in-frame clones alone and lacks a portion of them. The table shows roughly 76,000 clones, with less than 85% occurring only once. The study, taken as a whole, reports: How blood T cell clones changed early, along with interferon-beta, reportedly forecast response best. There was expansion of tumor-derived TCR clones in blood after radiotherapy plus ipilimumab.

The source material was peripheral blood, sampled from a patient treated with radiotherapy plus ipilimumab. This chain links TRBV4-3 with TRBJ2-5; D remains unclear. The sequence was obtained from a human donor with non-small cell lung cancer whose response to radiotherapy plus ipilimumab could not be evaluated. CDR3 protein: CASSQGAGQETQYF. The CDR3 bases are TGCGCCAGCAGCCAAGGGGCAGGCCAAGAGACCCAGTACTTC.